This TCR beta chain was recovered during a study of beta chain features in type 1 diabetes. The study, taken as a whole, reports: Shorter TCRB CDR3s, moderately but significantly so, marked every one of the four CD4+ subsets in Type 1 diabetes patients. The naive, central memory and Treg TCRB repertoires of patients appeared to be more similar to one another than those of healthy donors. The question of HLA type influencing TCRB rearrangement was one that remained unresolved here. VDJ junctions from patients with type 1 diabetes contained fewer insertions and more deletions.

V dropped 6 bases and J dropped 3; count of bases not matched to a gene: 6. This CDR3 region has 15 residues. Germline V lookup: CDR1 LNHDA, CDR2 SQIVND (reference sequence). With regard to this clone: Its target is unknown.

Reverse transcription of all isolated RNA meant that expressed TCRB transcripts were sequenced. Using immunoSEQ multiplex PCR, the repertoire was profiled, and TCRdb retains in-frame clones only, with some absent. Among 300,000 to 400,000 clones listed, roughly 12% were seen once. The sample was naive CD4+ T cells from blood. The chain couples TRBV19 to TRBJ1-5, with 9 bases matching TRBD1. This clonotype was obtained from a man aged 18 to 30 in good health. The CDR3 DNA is TGTGCCAGTAGCACGGACAGGGGATTCAATCAGCCCCAGCATTTT. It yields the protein CASSTDRGFNQPQHF.